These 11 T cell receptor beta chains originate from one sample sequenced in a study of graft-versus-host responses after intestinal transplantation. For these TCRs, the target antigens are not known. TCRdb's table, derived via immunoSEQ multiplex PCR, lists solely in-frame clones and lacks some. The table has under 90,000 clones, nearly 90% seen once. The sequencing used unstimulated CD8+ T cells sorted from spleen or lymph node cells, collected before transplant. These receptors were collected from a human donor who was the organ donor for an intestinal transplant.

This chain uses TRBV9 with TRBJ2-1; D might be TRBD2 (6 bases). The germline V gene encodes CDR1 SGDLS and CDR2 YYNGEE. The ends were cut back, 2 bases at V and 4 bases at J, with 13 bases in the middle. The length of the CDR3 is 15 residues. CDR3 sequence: CASSVSGTPYNEQFF. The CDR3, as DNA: TGTGCCAGCAGCGTCTCCGGGACTCCATACAATGAGCAGTTCTTC.

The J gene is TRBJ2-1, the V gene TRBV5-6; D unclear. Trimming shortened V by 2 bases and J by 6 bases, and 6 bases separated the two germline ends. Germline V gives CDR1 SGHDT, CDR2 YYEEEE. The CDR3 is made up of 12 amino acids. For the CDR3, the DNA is TGTGCCAGCAGCTTTACAGTCAATGAGCAGTTCTTC. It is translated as CASSFTVNEQFF.

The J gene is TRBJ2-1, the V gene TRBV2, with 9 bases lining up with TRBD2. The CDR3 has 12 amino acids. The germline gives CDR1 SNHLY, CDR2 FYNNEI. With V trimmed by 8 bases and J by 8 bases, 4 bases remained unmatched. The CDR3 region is CASSRTSDEQFF. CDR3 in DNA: TGTGCCAGCTCCCGGACTAGCGATGAGCAGTTCTTC. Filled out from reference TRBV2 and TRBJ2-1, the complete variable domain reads EPEVTQTPSHQVTQMGQEVILRCVPISNHLYFYWYRQILGQKVEFLVSFYNNEISEKSEIFDDQFSVERPDGSNFTLKIRSTKLEDSAMYFCASSRTSDEQFFGPGTRLTVL.

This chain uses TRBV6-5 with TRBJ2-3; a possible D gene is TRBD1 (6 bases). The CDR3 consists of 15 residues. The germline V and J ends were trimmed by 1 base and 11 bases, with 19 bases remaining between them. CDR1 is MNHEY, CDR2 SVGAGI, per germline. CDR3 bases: TGTGCCAGCAGTTACTATAGAGGCGCGCCGGGACAGCAGTATTTT. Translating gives CASSYYRGAPGQQYF.

The CDR3 protein is CASSQAQGSYNEQFF. The CDR3 nucleotides are TGCGCCAGCAGCCAAGCTCAGGGCTCCTACAATGAGCAGTTCTTC. The chain combines TRBV4-1 with TRBJ2-1; weak D call: TRBD1 (5 bases). CDR1 and CDR2 from the germline V gene are MGHRA and YSYEKL. The CDR3 is made up of 15 amino acids. Between the trimmed V and J ends, which lost 1 base and 0 bases, there was a span of 7 bases.

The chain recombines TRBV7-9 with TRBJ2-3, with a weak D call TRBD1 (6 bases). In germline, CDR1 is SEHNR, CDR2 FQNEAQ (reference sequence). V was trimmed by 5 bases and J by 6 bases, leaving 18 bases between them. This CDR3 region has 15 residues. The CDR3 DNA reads TGTGCCAGCAGCCCCACTCCTAACAGGGCCGATACGCAGTATTTT. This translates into CASSPTPNRADTQYF. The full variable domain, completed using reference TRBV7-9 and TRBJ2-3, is DTGVSQNPRHKITKRGQNVTFRCDPISEHNRLYWYRQTLGQGPEFLTYFQNEAQLEKSRLLSDRFSAERPKGSFSTLEIQRTEQGDSAMYLCASSPTPNRADTQYFGPGTRLTVL.

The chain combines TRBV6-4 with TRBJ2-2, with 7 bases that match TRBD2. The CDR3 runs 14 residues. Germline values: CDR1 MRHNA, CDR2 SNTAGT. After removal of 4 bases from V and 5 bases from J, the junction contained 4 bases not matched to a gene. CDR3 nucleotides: TGTGCCAGCAGTGCCCGGGGGGATACCGGGGAGCTGTTTTTT. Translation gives CASSARGDTGELFF.

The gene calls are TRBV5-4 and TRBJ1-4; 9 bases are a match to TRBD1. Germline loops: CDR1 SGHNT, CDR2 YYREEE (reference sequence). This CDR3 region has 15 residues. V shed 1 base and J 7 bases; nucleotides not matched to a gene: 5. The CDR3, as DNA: TGTGCCAGCAGCTTGTCCGGGACAGGGAGTGAAAAACTGTTTTTT. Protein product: CASSLSGTGSEKLFF.

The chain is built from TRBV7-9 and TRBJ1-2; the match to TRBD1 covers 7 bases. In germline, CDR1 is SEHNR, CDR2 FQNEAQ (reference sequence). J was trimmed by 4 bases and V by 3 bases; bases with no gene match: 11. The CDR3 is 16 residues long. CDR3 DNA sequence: TGTGCCAGCAGCTTGGAGACAGGGTACCACCCCTATGGCTACACCTTC. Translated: CASSLETGYHPYGYTF.

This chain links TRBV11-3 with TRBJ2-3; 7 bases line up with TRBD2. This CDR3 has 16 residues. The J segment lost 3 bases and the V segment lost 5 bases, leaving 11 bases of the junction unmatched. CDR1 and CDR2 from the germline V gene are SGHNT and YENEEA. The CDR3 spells CASSPYGEGATDTQYF. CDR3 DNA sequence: TGTGCCAGCAGCCCGTATGGGGAGGGAGCGACAGATACGCAGTATTTT.

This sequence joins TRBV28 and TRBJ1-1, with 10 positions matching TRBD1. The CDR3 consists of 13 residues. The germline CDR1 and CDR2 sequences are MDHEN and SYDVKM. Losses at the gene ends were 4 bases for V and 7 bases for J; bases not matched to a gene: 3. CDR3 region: CASSSRTGGEAFF. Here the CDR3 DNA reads TGTGCCAGCAGTTCCCGGACAGGGGGTGAAGCTTTCTTT.